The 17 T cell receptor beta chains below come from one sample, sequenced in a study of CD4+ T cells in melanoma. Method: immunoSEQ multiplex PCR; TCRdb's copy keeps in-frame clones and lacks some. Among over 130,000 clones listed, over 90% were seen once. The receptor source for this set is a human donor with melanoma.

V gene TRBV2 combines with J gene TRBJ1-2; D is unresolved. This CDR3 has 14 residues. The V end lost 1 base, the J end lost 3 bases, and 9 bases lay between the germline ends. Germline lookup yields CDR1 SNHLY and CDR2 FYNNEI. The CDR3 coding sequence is TGTGCCAGCAGTGAAGAGGTTGGCCACTATGGCTACACCTTC. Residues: CASSEEVGHYGYTF.

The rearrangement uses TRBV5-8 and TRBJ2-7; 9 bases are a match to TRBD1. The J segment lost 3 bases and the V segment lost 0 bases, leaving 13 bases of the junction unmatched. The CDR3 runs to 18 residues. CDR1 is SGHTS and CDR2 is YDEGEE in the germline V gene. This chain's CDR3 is CASSLVLFVADRGYEQYF. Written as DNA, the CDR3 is TGTGCCAGCAGCTTGGTTCTATTTGTAGCGGACAGGGGCTACGAGCAGTACTTC.

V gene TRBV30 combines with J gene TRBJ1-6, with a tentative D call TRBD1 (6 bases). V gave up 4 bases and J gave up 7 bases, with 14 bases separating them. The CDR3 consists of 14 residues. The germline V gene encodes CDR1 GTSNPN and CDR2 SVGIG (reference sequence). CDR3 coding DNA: TGTGCCTGGACCACAGGGTTTGGGAATTCACCCCTCCACTTT. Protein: CAWTTGFGNSPLHF.

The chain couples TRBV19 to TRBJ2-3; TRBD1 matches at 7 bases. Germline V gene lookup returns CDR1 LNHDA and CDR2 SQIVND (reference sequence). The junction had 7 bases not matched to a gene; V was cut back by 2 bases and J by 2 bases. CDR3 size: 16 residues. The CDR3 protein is CASSIRGTETTDTQYF. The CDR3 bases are TGTGCCAGTAGTATAAGGGGGACAGAAACCACAGATACGCAGTATTTT.

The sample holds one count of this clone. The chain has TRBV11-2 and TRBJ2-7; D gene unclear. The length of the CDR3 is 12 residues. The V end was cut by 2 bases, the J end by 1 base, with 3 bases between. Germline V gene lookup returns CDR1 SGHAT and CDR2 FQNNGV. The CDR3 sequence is CASSLQSYEQYF. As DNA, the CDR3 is TGTGCCAGCAGCTTACAGTCCTACGAGCAGTACTTC.

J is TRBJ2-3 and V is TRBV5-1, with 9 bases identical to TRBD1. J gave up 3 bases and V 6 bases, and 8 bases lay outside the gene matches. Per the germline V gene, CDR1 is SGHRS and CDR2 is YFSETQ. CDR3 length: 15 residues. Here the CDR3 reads CASMKGTGRTDTQYF. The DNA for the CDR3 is TGCGCCAGCATGAAGGGGACAGGGAGGACAGATACGCAGTATTTT.

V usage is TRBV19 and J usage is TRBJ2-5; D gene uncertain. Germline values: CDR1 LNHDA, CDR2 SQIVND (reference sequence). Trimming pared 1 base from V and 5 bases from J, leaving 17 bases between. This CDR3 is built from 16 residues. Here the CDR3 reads CASSIGWATPRETQYF. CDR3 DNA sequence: TGTGCCAGTAGTATAGGGTGGGCTACCCCGCGGGAGACCCAGTACTTC.

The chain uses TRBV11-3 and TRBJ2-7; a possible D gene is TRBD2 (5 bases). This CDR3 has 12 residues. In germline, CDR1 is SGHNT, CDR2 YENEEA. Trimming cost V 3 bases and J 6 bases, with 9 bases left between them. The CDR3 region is CASSFPRGEQYF. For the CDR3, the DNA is TGTGCCAGCAGCTTTCCTCGGGGCGAGCAGTACTTC. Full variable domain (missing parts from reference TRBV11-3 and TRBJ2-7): EAGVVQSPRYKIIEKKQPVAFWCNPISGHNTLYWYLQNLGQGPELLIRYENEEAVDDSQLPKDRFSAERLKGVDSTLKIQPAELGDSAVYLCASSFPRGEQYFGPGTRLTVT.

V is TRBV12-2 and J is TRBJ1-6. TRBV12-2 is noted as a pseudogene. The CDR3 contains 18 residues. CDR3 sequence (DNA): TGTGCAAGTCGCCACTCCCGGGGGGTCCACCGAAGGGATTCACCCCTCCACTTT. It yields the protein CASRHSRGVHRRDSPLHF.

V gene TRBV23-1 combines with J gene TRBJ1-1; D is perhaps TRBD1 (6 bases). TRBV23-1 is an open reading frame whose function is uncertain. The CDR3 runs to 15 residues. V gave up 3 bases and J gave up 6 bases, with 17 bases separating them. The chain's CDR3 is CASSHRTELLPEAFF. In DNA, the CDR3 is TGCGCCAGCAGTCACCGGACAGAACTTCTCCCTGAAGCTTTCTTT.

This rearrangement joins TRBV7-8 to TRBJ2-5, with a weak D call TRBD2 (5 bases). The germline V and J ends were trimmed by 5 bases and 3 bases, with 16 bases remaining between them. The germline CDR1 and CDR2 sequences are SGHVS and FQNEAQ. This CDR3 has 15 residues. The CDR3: CASSPPGVQKETQYF. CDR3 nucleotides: TGTGCCAGCAGCCCGCCCGGGGTTCAAAAAGAGACCCAGTACTTC. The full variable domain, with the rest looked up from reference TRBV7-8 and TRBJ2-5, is GAGVSQSPRYKVAKRGQDVALRCDPISGHVSLFWYQQALGQGPEFLTYFQNEAQLDKSGLPSDRFFAERPEGSVSTLKIQRTQQEDSAVYLCASSPPGVQKETQYFGPGTRLLVL.

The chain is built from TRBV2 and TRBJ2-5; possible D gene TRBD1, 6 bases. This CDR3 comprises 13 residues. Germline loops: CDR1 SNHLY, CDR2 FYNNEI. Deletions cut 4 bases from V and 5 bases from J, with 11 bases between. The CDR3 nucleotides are TGTGCCAGCAGTGCCCGGGACACCGAGACCCAGTACTTC. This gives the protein CASSARDTETQYF.

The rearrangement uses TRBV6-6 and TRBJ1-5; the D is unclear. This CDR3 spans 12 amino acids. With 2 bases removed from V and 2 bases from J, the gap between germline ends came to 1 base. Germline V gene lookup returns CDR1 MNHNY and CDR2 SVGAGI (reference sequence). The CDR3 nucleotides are TGTGCCAGCAGTTACGGCAATCAGCCCCAGCATTTT. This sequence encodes CASSYGNQPQHF.

The CDR3 reads CASSQATSGGGLQQFF. The CDR3 region has the DNA TGCGCCAGCAGCCAAGCTACTAGCGGGGGGGGGTTACAGCAGTTCTTC. V usage is TRBV4-1 and J usage is TRBJ2-1, with 13 nucleotides matching TRBD2. The CDR3 covers 16 residues. Germline V lookup: CDR1 MGHRA, CDR2 YSYEKL. V shed 1 base, J shed 11 bases, and the junction held 8 bases outside the gene matches.

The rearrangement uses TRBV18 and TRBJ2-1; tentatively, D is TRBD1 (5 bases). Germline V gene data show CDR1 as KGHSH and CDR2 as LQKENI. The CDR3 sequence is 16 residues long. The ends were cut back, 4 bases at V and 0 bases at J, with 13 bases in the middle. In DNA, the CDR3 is TGTGCCAGCTCACAACAGGAATATCTCTCCTACAATGAGCAGTTCTTC. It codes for CASSQQEYLSYNEQFF.

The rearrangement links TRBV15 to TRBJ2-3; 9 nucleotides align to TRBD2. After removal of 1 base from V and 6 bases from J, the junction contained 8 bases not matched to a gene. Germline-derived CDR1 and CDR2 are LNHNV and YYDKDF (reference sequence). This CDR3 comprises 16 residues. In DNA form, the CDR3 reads TGTGCCACCAGCAGAGGAAAGCGGGGGGCCGTTGATACGCAGTATTTT. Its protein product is CATSRGKRGAVDTQYF.

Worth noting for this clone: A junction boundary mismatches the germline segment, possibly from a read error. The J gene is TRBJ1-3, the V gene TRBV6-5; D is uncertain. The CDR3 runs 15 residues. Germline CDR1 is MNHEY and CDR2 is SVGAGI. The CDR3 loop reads CASSYLGSSGNTIYF. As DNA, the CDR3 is TGTGCCAGCAGCTACTTGGGGAGCTCTGGAAACACCATATATTTT.